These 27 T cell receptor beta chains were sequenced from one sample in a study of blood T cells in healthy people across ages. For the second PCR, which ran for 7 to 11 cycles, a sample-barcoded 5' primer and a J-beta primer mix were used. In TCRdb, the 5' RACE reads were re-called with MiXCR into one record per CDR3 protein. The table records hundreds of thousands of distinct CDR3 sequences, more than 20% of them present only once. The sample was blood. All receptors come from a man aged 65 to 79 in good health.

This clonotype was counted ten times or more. The CDR3 reads CASSYSIQGGQETQYF. The CDR3 bases are TGTGCCAGCAGTTACTCGATACAGGGAGGGCAAGAGACCCAGTACTTC. The rearrangement joins TRBV6-6 to TRBJ2-5; perhaps TRBD2 as D (7 bases). CDR1 MNHNY and CDR2 SVGAGI come from the germline V gene (reference sequence). Trimming cost V 0 bases and J 2 bases, with 13 bases left between them. This CDR3 is built from 16 residues.

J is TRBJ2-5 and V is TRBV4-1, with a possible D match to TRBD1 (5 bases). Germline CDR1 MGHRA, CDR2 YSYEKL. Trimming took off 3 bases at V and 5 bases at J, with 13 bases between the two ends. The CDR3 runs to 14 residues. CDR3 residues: CASSHAENRETQYF. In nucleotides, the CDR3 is TGCGCCAGCAGCCACGCAGAAAACAGGGAGACCCAGTACTTC.

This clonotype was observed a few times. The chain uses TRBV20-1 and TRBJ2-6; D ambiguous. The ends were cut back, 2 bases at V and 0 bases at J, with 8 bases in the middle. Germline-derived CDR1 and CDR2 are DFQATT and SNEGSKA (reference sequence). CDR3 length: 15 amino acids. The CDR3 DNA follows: TGCAGTGCTAGACCAGGCAGCTCTGGGGCCAACGTCCTGACTTTC. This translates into CSARPGSSGANVLTF.

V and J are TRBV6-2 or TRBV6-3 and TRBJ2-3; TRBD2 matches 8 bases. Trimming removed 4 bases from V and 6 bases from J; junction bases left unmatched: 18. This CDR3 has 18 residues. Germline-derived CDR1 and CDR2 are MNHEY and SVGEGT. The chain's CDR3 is CASSLRSPSGTRADTQYF. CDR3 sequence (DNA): TGTGCCAGCAGTTTACGCAGCCCATCCGGGACTAGGGCCGATACGCAGTATTTT.

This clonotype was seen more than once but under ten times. CDR3 sequence (DNA): TGTGCCATCAGTGAGAGTAAACAGTTGGGCAATGAGCAGTTCTTC. Its protein product is CAISESKQLGNEQFF. The rearrangement uses TRBV10-3 and TRBJ2-5; D is undetermined. The J call is uncertain, as TRBJ2-1 better fits the DNA end. Germline loops: CDR1 ENHRY, CDR2 SYGVKD. The CDR3 extends over 15 amino acids.

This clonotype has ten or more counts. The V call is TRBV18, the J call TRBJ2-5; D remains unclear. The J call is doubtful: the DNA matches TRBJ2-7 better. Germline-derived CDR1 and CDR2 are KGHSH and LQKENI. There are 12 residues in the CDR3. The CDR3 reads CASSSERYEQYF. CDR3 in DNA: TGTGCCAGCTCATCGGAGCGCTACGAGCAGTACTTC.

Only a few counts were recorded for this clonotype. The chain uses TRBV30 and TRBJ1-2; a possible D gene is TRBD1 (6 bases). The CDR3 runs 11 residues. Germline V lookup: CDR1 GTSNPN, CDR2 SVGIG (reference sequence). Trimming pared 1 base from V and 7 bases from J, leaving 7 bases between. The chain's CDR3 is CAWSGGAGYTF. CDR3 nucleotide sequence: TGTGCCTGGAGTGGGGGGGCTGGCTACACCTTC.

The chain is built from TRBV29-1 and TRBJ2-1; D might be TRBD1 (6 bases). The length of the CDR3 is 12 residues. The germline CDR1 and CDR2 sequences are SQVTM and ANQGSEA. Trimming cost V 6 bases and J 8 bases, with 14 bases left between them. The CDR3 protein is CSVEQGRDEQFF. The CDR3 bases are TGCAGCGTAGAACAGGGAAGAGATGAGCAGTTCTTC.

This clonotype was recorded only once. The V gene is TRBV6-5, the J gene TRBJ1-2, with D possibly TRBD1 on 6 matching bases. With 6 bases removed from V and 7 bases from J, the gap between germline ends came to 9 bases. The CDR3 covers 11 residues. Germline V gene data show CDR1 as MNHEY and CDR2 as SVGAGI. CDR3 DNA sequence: TGTGCCAGCAGGCAGGGGTTTGGCTACACCTTC. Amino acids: CASRQGFGYTF.

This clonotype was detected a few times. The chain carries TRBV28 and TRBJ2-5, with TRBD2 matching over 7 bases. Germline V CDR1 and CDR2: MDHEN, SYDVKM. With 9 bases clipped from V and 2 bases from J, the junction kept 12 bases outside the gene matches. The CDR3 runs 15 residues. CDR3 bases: TGTGCCAGTATAGGGTTGAGCGGGACTCAAGAGACCCAGTACTTC. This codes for CASIGLSGTQETQYF.

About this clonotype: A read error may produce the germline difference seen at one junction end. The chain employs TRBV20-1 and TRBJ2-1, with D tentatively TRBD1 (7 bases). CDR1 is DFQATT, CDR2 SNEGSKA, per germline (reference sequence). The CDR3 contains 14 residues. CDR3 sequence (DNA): TGCAGTGCTATTCAGGGGGGCTCCTACAATGAGCGGTTCTTC. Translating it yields CSAIQGGSYNERFF.

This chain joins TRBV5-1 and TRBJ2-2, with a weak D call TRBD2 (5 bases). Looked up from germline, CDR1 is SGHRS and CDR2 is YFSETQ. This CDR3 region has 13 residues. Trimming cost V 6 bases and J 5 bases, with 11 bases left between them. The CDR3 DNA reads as TGCGCCAGCAATGAGGGCAGAACCGGGGAGCTGTTTTTT. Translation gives CASNEGRTGELFF.

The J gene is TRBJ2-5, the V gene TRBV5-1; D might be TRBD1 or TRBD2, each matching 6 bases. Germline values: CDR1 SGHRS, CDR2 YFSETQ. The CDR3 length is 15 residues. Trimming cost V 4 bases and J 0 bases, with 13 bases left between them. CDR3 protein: CASSPGAAYQETQYF. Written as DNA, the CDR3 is TGCGCCAGCAGCCCGGGGGCAGCGTACCAAGAGACCCAGTACTTC.

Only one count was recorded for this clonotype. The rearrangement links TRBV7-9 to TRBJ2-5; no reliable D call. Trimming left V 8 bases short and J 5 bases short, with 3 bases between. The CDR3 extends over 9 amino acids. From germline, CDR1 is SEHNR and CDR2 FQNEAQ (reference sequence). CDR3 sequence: CASEETQYF. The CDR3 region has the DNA TGTGCCAGCGAGGAGACCCAGTACTTC.

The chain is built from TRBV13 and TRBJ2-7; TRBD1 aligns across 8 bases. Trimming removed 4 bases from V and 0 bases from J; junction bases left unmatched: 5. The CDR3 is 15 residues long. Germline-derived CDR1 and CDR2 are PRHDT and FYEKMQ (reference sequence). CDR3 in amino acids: CASSSDRAGSYEQYF. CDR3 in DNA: TGTGCCAGCAGCTCGGACAGGGCGGGCTCCTACGAGCAGTACTTC.

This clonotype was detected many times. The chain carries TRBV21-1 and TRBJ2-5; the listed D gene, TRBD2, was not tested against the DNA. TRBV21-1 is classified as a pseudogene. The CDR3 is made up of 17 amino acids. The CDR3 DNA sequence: TGTGCCAGCAGCAGGACAAAGCAGACGACGGGAGAAGAGACCCAGTACTTC. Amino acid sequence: CASSRTKQTTGEETQYF.

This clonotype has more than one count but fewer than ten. Here the CDR3 reads CASSLVRGQEYEQYF. As DNA, the CDR3 is TGTGCCAGCAGCTTAGTGAGGGGACAGGAGTACGAGCAGTACTTC. V is TRBV7-6 and J is TRBJ2-7, with 8 bases lining up with TRBD1. Trimming removed 1 base from V and 4 bases from J; junction bases left unmatched: 6. This CDR3 is 15 amino acids long. Looked up from germline, CDR1 is SGHVS and CDR2 is FNYEAQ.

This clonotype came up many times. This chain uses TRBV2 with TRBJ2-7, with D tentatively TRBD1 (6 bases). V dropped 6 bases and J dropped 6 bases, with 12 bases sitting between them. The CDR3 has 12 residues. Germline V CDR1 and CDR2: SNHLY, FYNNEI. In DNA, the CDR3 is TGTGCCAGCAGGAACAGGGCCGGCGAGCAGTACTTC. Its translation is CASRNRAGEQYF.

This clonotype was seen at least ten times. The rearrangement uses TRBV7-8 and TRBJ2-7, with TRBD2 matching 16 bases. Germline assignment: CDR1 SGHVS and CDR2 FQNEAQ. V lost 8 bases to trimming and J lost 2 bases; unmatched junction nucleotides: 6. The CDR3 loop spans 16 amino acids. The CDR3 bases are TGTGCCAGCTTAGAGGGACTAGCGGGAGGGGCCTACGAGCAGTACTTC. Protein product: CASLEGLAGGAYEQYF.

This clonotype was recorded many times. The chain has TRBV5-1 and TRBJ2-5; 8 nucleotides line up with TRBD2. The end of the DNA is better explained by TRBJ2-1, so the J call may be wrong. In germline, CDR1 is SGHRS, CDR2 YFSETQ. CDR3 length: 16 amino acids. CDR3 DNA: TGCGCCAGCAGCTTGGCGGGGACTAGGGGACTCGATGAGCAGTTCTTC. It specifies CASSLAGTRGLDEQFF.

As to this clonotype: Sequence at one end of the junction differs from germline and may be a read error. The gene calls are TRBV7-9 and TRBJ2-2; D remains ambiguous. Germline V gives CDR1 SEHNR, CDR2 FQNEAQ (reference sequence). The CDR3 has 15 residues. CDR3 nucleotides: TGTGCCAACAGCCTGATTGTAATACGCACCGGGGAGCTGTTTTTT. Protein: CANSLIVIRTGELFF.

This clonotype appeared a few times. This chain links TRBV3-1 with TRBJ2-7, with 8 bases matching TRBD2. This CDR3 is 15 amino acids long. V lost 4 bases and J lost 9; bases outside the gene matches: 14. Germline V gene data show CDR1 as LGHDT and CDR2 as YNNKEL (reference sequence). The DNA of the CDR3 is TGTGCCAGCAGCCTACGACTAGCGTCAGGGGTCGGGCAGTACTTC. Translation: CASSLRLASGVGQYF.

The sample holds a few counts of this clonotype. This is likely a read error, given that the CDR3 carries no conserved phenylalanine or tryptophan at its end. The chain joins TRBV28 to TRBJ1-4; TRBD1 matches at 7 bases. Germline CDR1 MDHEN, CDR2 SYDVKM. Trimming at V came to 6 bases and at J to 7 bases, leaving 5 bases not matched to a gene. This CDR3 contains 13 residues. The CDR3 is CASRTTGVEKLFV. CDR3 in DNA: TGTGCCAGCAGAACTACAGGGGTTGAAAAACTGTTTGTT.

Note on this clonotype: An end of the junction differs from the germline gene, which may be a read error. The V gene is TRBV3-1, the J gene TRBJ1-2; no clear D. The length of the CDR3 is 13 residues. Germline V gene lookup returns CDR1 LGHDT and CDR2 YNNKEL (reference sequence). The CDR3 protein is CASNFLSSSGHTF. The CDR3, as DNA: TGTGCCAGCAACTTCCTGTCGTCTTCTGGCCACACCTTC. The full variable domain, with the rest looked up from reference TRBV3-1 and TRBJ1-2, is DTAVSQTPKYLVTQMGNDKSIKCEQNLGHDTMYWYKQDSKKFLKIMFSYNNKELIINETVPNRFSPKSPDKAHLNLHINSLELGDSAVYFCASNFLSSSGHTFGSGTRLTVV.

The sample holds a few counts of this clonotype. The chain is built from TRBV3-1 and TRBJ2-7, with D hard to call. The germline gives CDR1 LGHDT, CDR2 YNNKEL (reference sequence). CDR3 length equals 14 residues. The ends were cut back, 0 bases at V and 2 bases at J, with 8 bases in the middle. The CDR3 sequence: CASSQDTKTYEQYF. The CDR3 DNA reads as TGTGCCAGCAGCCAAGATACAAAGACCTACGAGCAGTACTTC.

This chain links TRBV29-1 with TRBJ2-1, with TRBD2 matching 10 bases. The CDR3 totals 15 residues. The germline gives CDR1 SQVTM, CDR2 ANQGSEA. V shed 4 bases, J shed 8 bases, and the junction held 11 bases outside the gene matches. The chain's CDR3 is CSVVLAGREIDEQFF. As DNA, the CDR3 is TGCAGCGTTGTACTAGCGGGACGGGAAATCGATGAGCAGTTCTTC.

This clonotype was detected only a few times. CDR3 in DNA: TGTGCCAGCAGTTACTCCTCAGGGGATCAGCCCCAGCATTTT. This gives the protein CASSYSSGDQPQHF. The chain joins TRBV6-5 to TRBJ1-5; D possibly corresponds to TRBD1 (6 bases). V lost 0 bases, J lost 5 bases, and 8 bases lay in between. Germline V gene sequence: CDR1 MNHEY, CDR2 SVGAGI. This CDR3 spans 14 amino acids.